These T cell receptor beta chains were read from a single sample in a study of blood T cell repertoires in COVID-19. Clones were sequenced by immunoSEQ multiplex PCR, and TCRdb holds only the in-frame ones, with some missing. Counted here are around 190,000 clones, roughly 84% occurring once; the ten biggest clones make up over 10%. Sequencing input: peripheral blood. These receptors all come from a human donor in a cohort sampled during active COVID-19. Both conserved end residues are part of each CDR3. The D gene is left open where the match is weak. Expanded clones get a size class; other rows say once, few or many, or leave the size out.

J	length	V	size	D	CDR3	DNA
TRBJ2-7	14	TRBV7-2	NA	TRBD2	CASSPISGSPEQYF	TGTGCCAGCAGCCCGATTAGCGGGAGTCCCGAGCAGTACTTC
TRBJ1-6	14	TRBV6-5	NA	NA	CASRIRQPEAPLHF	TGTGCCAGCAGGATCCGACAGCCCGAAGCCCCCCTCCACTTT
TRBJ2-1	15	TRBV7-2	NA	TRBD1	CASSPDRGPYNEQFF	TGTGCCAGCAGCCCAGACAGGGGGCCTTACAATGAGCAGTTCTTC
TRBJ2-1	15	TRBV9	few	NA	CASSVMGANYNEQFF	TGTGCCAGCAGCGTAATGGGGGCGAACTACAATGAGCAGTTCTTC
TRBJ2-2	15	TRBV28	NA	NA	CASSLGGAGPGELFF	TGTGCCAGCAGTTTAGGGGGGGCCGGGCCCGGGGAGCTGTTTTTT
TRBJ2-5	13	TRBV18	NA	TRBD2	CASSPREGETQYF	TGTGCCAGCTCACCGCGGGAGGGAGAGACCCAGTACTTC
TRBJ1-1	14	TRBV7-9	NA	NA	CASSSQGGGTEAFF	TGTGCCAGCAGCTCACAGGGCGGCGGCACTGAAGCTTTCTTT
TRBJ2-7	14	TRBV7-8	NA	NA	CASSLVSLVGEQYF	TGTGCCAGCAGCTTAGTTTCCCTGGTCGGTGAGCAGTACTTC
TRBJ2-7	14	TRBV30	NA	TRBD2	CAWGSGLAAYEQYF	TGTGCCTGGGGCTCGGGACTAGCGGCCTACGAGCAGTACTTC
TRBJ2-1	14	TRBV5-1	NA	TRBD2	CASSRAGTYNEQFF	TGCGCCAGCAGCAGAGCGGGAACCTACAATGAGCAGTTCTTC
TRBJ2-7	15	TRBV9	NA	NA	CASSPKGTPRGEQYF	TGTGCCAGCAGCCCCAAAGGAACCCCAAGAGGGGAGCAGTACTTC
TRBJ2-7	11	TRBV20-1	NA	NA	CSARRRDEQYF	TGCAGTGCTAGAAGACGGGACGAGCAGTACTTC
TRBJ2-7	18	TRBV3-1/TRBV3-2	NA	NA	CASSSYGRLRQDSYEQYF	TGTGCCAGCAGCTCTTACGGTCGTTTGAGACAAGACTCCTACGAGCAGTACTTC
TRBJ2-3	16	TRBV10-3	NA	TRBD1	CAISGDREGGTDTQYF	TGTGCCATCAGTGGAGACAGGGAAGGGGGCACAGATACGCAGTATTTT
TRBJ2-1	16	TRBV14	NA	TRBD2	CASSQPPAAGANEQFF	TGTGCCAGCAGCCAACCCCCCGCGGCGGGAGCCAATGAGCAGTTCTTC
TRBJ2-3	13	TRBV5-1	NA	NA	CASSLGAVDTQYF	TGCGCCAGCAGCTTAGGGGCGGTGGATACGCAGTATTTT
TRBJ1-3	16	TRBV28	NA	NA	CASSYPRRANGNTIYF	TGTGCCAGCAGTTACCCCCGGAGGGCGAATGGAAACACCATATATTTT
TRBJ2-5	16	TRBV4-1	NA	NA	CASSQGWRGRKETQYF	TGCGCCAGCAGCCAAGGTTGGAGGGGGCGCAAAGAGACCCAGTACTTC
TRBJ2-1	14	TRBV5-4	NA	NA	CASSLARGKDEQFF	TGTGCCAGCAGCTTGGCCAGGGGTAAGGATGAGCAGTTCTTC
TRBJ2-7	14	TRBV7-9	once	NA	CASTPRGDSYEQYF	TGTGCCAGCACCCCCAGGGGGGACTCCTACGAGCAGTACTTC
TRBJ1-4	15	TRBV21-1	NA	NA	CASSKPGSPGEKLFF	TGTGCCAGCAGCAAACCGGGATCGCCTGGCGAAAAACTGTTTTTT
TRBJ2-4	16	TRBV15	NA	NA	CATSGGALGTKNIQYF	TGTGCCACCAGCGGGGGGGCCTTGGGGACCAAAAACATTCAGTACTTC
TRBJ2-1	19	TRBV12-2	NA	NA	CASRFKSAGTGHSYNEQFF	TGTGCAAGTCGCTTTAAGAGCGCGGGGACAGGTCACTCCTACAATGAGCAGTTCTTC
TRBJ2-7	14	TRBV28	NA	TRBD1	CASSSGTAPYEQYF	TGTGCCAGCAGTTCCGGGACAGCACCCTACGAGCAGTACTTC
TRBJ1-5	15	TRBV7-2	NA	TRBD1	CASSLGQGQGQPQHF	TGTGCCAGCAGCCTAGGACAGGGGCAGGGTCAGCCCCAGCATTTT
TRBJ2-7	14	TRBV2	NA	TRBD2	CASRETSVHYEQYF	TGTGCCAGCAGGGAGACTAGCGTACACTACGAGCAGTACTTC
TRBJ1-2	14	TRBV3-1/TRBV3-2	NA	NA	CASSPQRDNYGYTF	TGTGCCAGCAGCCCCCAGCGGGACAACTATGGCTACACCTTC
TRBJ2-7	17	TRBV28	NA	TRBD2	CASSFLSSSGMVYEQYF	TGTGCCAGCAGTTTTTTATCAAGTAGCGGGATGGTCTACGAGCAGTACTTC
TRBJ2-5	15	TRBV24-1	NA	NA	CATSDFGPGSQTQYF	TGTGCCACCAGTGATTTCGGTCCAGGGTCGCAGACCCAGTACTTC
TRBJ1-4	15	TRBV6-1	NA	NA	CASSERGSGNEKLFF	TGTGCCAGCAGTGAACGGGGAAGCGGGAATGAAAAACTGTTTTTT
TRBJ2-4	11	TRBV29-1	many	NA	CSVAGDSIQYF	TGCAGCGTTGCGGGAGACAGCATTCAGTACTTC
TRBJ2-1	16	TRBV7-8	NA	TRBD2	CASSLGRGRAMDEQFF	TGTGCCAGCAGCTTAGGTCGCGGGAGGGCCATGGATGAGCAGTTCTTC
TRBJ1-6	13	TRBV7-9	NA	NA	CASSVQGGSPLHF	TGTGCCAGCAGCGTGCAGGGAGGGTCACCCCTCCACTTT
TRBJ2-5	14	TRBV28	NA	NA	CASRAAVAGETQYF	TGTGCCAGCAGAGCCGCGGTCGCGGGGGAGACCCAGTACTTC
TRBJ2-7	14	TRBV3-1/TRBV3-2	few	NA	CASSHGGSYYEQYF	TGTGCCAGCAGCCATGGCGGAAGCTACTACGAGCAGTACTTC
TRBJ2-1	14	TRBV5-1	NA	TRBD1	CASRIQGHYNEQFF	TGCGCCAGCAGGATACAGGGGCATTACAATGAGCAGTTCTTC
TRBJ1-5	15	TRBV6-5	NA	TRBD1	CASSGTGESNQPQHF	TGTGCCAGCAGCGGGACAGGGGAAAGCAATCAGCCCCAGCATTTT